Listed below are T cell receptor beta chains from one sample, sequenced in a study of cytomegalovirus exposure and HLA in healthy donors. Using immunoSEQ multiplex PCR, the repertoire was profiled, and TCRdb retains in-frame clones only, with some absent. This sample has approximately 150,000 clones, with approximately 84% found just once. The sequenced sample consisted of PBMCs. These receptors originate from a young woman in good health and CMV-seronegative. Both conserved end residues are part of each CDR3. The D gene is left open where the match is weak. Only some rows state a clone size, as once, few, many or a class for expanded clones.

j_call v_call clone_size d_call cdr3_nt cdr3_aa
TRBJ2-3 TRBV27 NA NA TGTGCCAGCTCAAGATTGGGGGCGCCAGATACGCAGTATTTT CASSRLGAPDTQYF
TRBJ2-1 TRBV4-1 NA NA TGCGCCAGCAGCCAAGATCCAGTCCACTACAATGAGCAGTTCTTC CASSQDPVHYNEQFF
TRBJ2-3 TRBV7-9 NA NA TGTGCCAGCAGCTTAAATGGGGGCCCAAGGTATTTT CASSLNGGPRYF
TRBJ2-2 TRBV5-6 once TRBD1 TGTGCCAGCAGCTTTGGAAGGGGGCAAGGGACCGGGGAGCTGTTTTTT CASSFGRGQGTGELFF
TRBJ1-5 TRBV19 few TRBD1 TGTGCCAGTACCACGGACAGGGGTCAGCCCCAGCATTTT CASTTDRGQPQHF
TRBJ1-1 TRBV30 few NA TGTGCCTGCTGGGCTGGTGACAGTGAAGCTTTCTTT CACWAGDSEAFF
TRBJ1-1 TRBV14 NA NA TGTGCCAGCAGCCAAATGACAGAGAACACTGAAGCTTTCTTT CASSQMTENTEAFF
TRBJ2-3 TRBV2 NA TRBD2 TGTGCCAGCAGTTCCAGCGGGATGGAGACAGATACGCAGTATTTT CASSSSGMETDTQYF
TRBJ2-3 TRBV13 few TRBD2 TGTGCCAGCATCGGTCGTAGTAGCGGGAGGGCTGCCAGCACAGATACGCAGTATTTT CASIGRSSGRAASTDTQYF
TRBJ2-1 TRBV7-2 NA TRBD2 TGTGCCAGCAGCTTCCGAGGGACTAGCGGGAGTAATGAGCAGTTCTTC CASSFRGTSGSNEQFF
TRBJ1-3 TRBV5-8 NA NA TGTGCCAGCAGCTCTCGGGGAAACACCATATATTTT CASSSRGNTIYF
TRBJ2-7 TRBV6-4 NA TRBD2 TGTGCCAGCAGTGACTCGACTAGCGGGAGCGAGCAGTACTTC CASSDSTSGSEQYF
TRBJ1-5 TRBV7-2 NA NA TGTGCCAGCAGCTCATACAGGGGCAATCAGCCCCAGCATTTT CASSSYRGNQPQHF
TRBJ1-1 TRBV7-9 NA NA TGTGCCAGCTTTTCAGGGGCGAACACTGAAGCTTTCTTT CASFSGANTEAFF
TRBJ1-2 TRBV29-1 NA NA TGCAGCGTTGAAGGACAGTCCTATGGCTACACCTTC CSVEGQSYGYTF
TRBJ1-1 TRBV9 NA TRBD1 TGTGCCAGCAGCGGGGGTGGGACAGCTGAGACTGAAGCTTTCTTT CASSGGGTAETEAFF
TRBJ2-7 TRBV30 NA TRBD1 TGTGCCTGGAGTGTGACAGGGGCCGATTCCTACGAGCAGTACTTC CAWSVTGADSYEQYF
TRBJ1-1 TRBV10-3 NA NA TGTGCCATCAGTGAGTCGTGGGCTAACACTGAAGCTTTCTTT CAISESWANTEAFF
TRBJ2-2 TRBV7-2 NA TRBD2 TGTGCCAGCAGCATACTAGCGGCCCCGGGCGGGGAGCTGTTTTTT CASSILAAPGGELFF
TRBJ1-1 TRBV5-4 NA NA TGTGCCAGCAGCCTCTTTAGAGACACTGAAGCTTTCTTT CASSLFRDTEAFF
TRBJ2-1 TRBV6-1 once NA TGTGCCAGCAGTGAAGTGGGAGCCTACAATGAGCAGTTCTTC CASSEVGAYNEQFF
TRBJ1-2 TRBV4-2 NA NA TGTGCCAGCAGCCAAGACCCGGGGTTGAACTATGGCTACACCTTC CASSQDPGLNYGYTF
TRBJ2-7 TRBV10-3 NA NA TGTGCCTCAGGGGACTACGAGCAGTACTTC CASGDYEQYF
TRBJ2-1 TRBV7-9 NA TRBD2 TGTGCCAGCATTGGGGGAGCGGGAGGCCGTTCCTACAATGAGCAGTTCTTC CASIGGAGGRSYNEQFF
TRBJ1-1 TRBV7-2 NA TRBD1 TGTGCCAGCAGCGGGCGACAGGGGGAGAACACTGAAGCTTTCTTT CASSGRQGENTEAFF
TRBJ2-3 TRBV4-1 NA TRBD2 TGCGCCAGCAGCCACCGGGACTACGGGACCACAGATACGCAGTATTTT CASSHRDYGTTDTQYF
TRBJ1-1 TRBV19 NA TRBD1 TGTGCCAGTACCAACAGGGGGCAGAACACTGAAGCTTTCTTT CASTNRGQNTEAFF
TRBJ2-2 TRBV7-6 NA TRBD2 TGTGCCAGCAGCTCCCTGACTAGCCCCTCACCGAACACCGGGGAGCTGTTTTTT CASSSLTSPSPNTGELFF
TRBJ1-1 TRBV19 NA NA TGTGCCAGTATGGACGTCGGGGAAAACACTGAAGCTTTCTTT CASMDVGENTEAFF
TRBJ1-5 TRBV6-1 few NA TGTGCCAGCAGTCCGCCACAGGAGCCCCAGCATTTT CASSPPQEPQHF
TRBJ1-1 TRBV18 NA NA TGTGCCAGCTCCGCAGAAAACCGGGTTCACACTGAAGCTTTCTTT CASSAENRVHTEAFF
TRBJ2-1 TRBV14 NA TRBD2 TGTGCCAGCAGCAAGGGGATCAGCGGGACCTACAATGAGCAGTTCTTC CASSKGISGTYNEQFF
TRBJ2-7 TRBV6-5 NA NA TGTGCCAGCAGTTACAGGGAGGCCTACGAGCAGTACTTC CASSYREAYEQYF
TRBJ1-5 TRBV7-6 once NA TGTGCCAGCAGCTCCGTGTTCAATCAGCCCCAGCATTTT CASSSVFNQPQHF
TRBJ1-1 TRBV5-6 NA TRBD1 TGTGCCAGCAGTCCCGGGACAGGGGGCACAATCTTT CASSPGTGGTIF
TRBJ2-1 TRBV9 NA TRBD2 TGTGCCAGCAGCCCCTCGGGGGTAGCGGGAAACAATGAGCAGTTCTTC CASSPSGVAGNNEQFF
TRBJ2-7 TRBV5-6 many TRBD1 TGTGCCAGCAGCCCCTGGGCCCCGGGACAGGGTGACTCTTACGAGCAGTACTTC CASSPWAPGQGDSYEQYF
TRBJ1-2 TRBV15 NA TRBD1 TGTGCCACCAGCTGGGACAGAGTAGGCTACACCTTC CATSWDRVGYTF
TRBJ2-1 TRBV4-1 NA TRBD2 TGCGCCAGTTCCGGGACTAGCGCCTACAATGAGCAGTTCTTC CASSGTSAYNEQFF
TRBJ2-7 TRBV6-6 NA TRBD2 TGTGCCAGCAGTTACCCGGGACTAGCGGAGCACGAGCAGTACTTC CASSYPGLAEHEQYF
TRBJ1-5 TRBV27 NA TRBD1 TGTGCCAGCAGTTGGACAGGGTCAAATCAGCCCCAGCATTTT CASSWTGSNQPQHF
TRBJ2-3 TRBV10-1 NA TRBD2 TGCGCCAGCAGTGAGGGACTAGCGGGGATGTATTTT CASSEGLAGMYF
TRBJ1-1 TRBV5-1 NA NA TGCGCCAGCAGCTCCCGCCAGGGAGGGTTTGAAGCTTTCTTT CASSSRQGGFEAFF
TRBJ1-3 TRBV7-9 few TRBD1 TGTGCCGTCCGACAGGGGAGCTCTGGAAACACCATATATTTT CAVRQGSSGNTIYF
TRBJ2-1 TRBV29-1 NA NA TGCAGCGTTGAACTCCTGAATGAGCAGTTCTTC CSVELLNEQFF
TRBJ2-3 TRBV4-1 NA TRBD2 TGCGCCAGCCGTCTTGACGGGAGGGTTGGGACAGATACGCAGTATTTT CASRLDGRVGTDTQYF
TRBJ2-1 TRBV7-9 NA NA TGTGCCAGCAGCTTAGCTGGCAACTCCTACAATGAGCAGTTCTTC CASSLAGNSYNEQFF
TRBJ2-7 TRBV25-1 NA TRBD1 TGTGCCAGCAGTGACCTAACCGGGACAGGCACCTACGAGCAGTACTTC CASSDLTGTGTYEQYF
TRBJ2-3 TRBV5-6 few NA TGTGCCAGCAGCTTGTACACAGATACGCAGTATTTT CASSLYTDTQYF
TRBJ1-1 TRBV2 NA NA TGTGCCAGCAGTGAAGCCCGGGGGGGTGAAGCTTTCTTT CASSEARGGEAFF
TRBJ1-1 TRBV29-1 few NA TGCAGCGTTGAAAGGGGCACAGGTGAAGCTTTCTTT CSVERGTGEAFF
TRBJ1-1 TRBV30 NA NA TGTGCCTTACACTGGGGCTTAGGGGACACTGAAGCTTTCTTT CALHWGLGDTEAFF